A selection of T cell receptor beta chains follows, all from one sample in a study of naive and memory T cell subsets. TCRdb recomputed calls from the UMI-ligation and nested PCR reads with MiXCR, one row per CDR3 protein. Here the sample spans around 35,000 distinct CDR3 sequences, 9.5% to 11% being singletons. The source material was skin, sampled from a tuberculin skin test site. The receptors derive from an adult in good health. The CDR3 runs from the conserved cysteine through the conserved F or W. Each record gives: J gene, V gene, clone size, D gene, CDR3 protein, CDR3 DNA. The D gene is left open where the match is weak. Some rows mark clone size as missing; the rest say once, few, many or name a class of expanded clone.

j_call: TRBJ2-1
v_call: TRBV28
clone_size: .
d_call: .
cdr3_aa: CASRSMGGQSSYNEQFF
cdr3_nt: TGTGCCAGCAGGTCGATGGGGGGACAAAGCTCCTACAATGAGCAGTTCTTC

j_call: TRBJ2-2
v_call: TRBV4-2
clone_size: .
d_call: .
cdr3_aa: CASSQVSRTGELFF
cdr3_nt: TGTGCCAGCAGCCAAGTGAGCAGAACCGGGGAGCTGTTTTTT

j_call: TRBJ2-3
v_call: TRBV28
clone_size: many
d_call: TRBD2
cdr3_aa: CASSLGLAGGTDTQYF
cdr3_nt: TGTGCCAGCAGTTTGGGACTAGCGGGAGGCACAGATACGCAGTATTTT

j_call: TRBJ1-6
v_call: TRBV18
clone_size: few
d_call: TRBD1
cdr3_aa: CASSPTGTGMDRSPLHF
cdr3_nt: TGTGCCAGCTCACCAACCGGGACAGGGATGGACCGGTCACCCCTCCACTTT

j_call: TRBJ2-5
v_call: TRBV7-2
clone_size: few
d_call: TRBD1
cdr3_aa: CASTPSPGQGGTQYF
cdr3_nt: TGTGCCAGCACCCCGAGCCCGGGACAGGGGGGGACCCAGTACTTC

j_call: TRBJ1-4
v_call: TRBV5-1
clone_size: many
d_call: .
cdr3_aa: CASSLDPRGGKLFF
cdr3_nt: TGCGCCAGCAGCTTGGATCCTCGAGGGGGAAAACTGTTTTTT

j_call: TRBJ1-2
v_call: TRBV12-3/TRBV12-4
clone_size: .
d_call: TRBD1
cdr3_aa: CASKLRDSYGYTF
cdr3_nt: TGTGCCAGCAAATTACGGGACAGCTATGGCTACACCTTC

j_call: TRBJ2-4
v_call: TRBV20-1
clone_size: many
d_call: TRBD1
cdr3_aa: CSAIRTGEPSQNIQYF
cdr3_nt: TGCAGTGCTATCCGGACAGGAGAGCCCAGTCAAAACATTCAGTACTTC

j_call: TRBJ2-7
v_call: TRBV29-1
clone_size: medium-sized
d_call: .
cdr3_aa: CSVAPGTWSDEQYF
cdr3_nt: TGCAGCGTTGCGCCCGGGACCTGGTCCGACGAGCAGTACTTC

j_call: TRBJ2-7
v_call: TRBV12-3/TRBV12-4
clone_size: many
d_call: .
cdr3_aa: CASSPGTGGTYEQYF
cdr3_nt: TGTGCCAGCAGCCCAGGGACGGGTGGGACCTACGAGCAGTACTTC

j_call: TRBJ1-5
v_call: TRBV18
clone_size: many
d_call: .
cdr3_aa: CASSRQDNQPQHF
cdr3_nt: TGTGCCAGCTCAAGACAGGACAATCAGCCCCAGCATTTT

j_call: TRBJ2-5
v_call: TRBV20-1
clone_size: few
d_call: .
cdr3_aa: CSARDSRYSQETQYF
cdr3_nt: TGCAGTGCTAGAGATTCACGGTACTCTCAAGAGACCCAGTACTTC

j_call: TRBJ2-1
v_call: TRBV14
clone_size: .
d_call: .
cdr3_aa: CASSPPAGSHEQFF
cdr3_nt: TGTGCCAGCAGCCCACCGGCAGGGTCCCATGAGCAGTTCTTC

j_call: TRBJ2-1
v_call: TRBV7-8
clone_size: .
d_call: TRBD1
cdr3_aa: CASSLARDRGLFGNEQFF
cdr3_nt: TGTGCCAGCAGCTTAGCCCGGGACAGGGGGCTTTTCGGCAATGAGCAGTTCTTC

j_call: TRBJ1-4
v_call: TRBV28
clone_size: many
d_call: .
cdr3_aa: CASSFGGEGEKLFF
cdr3_nt: TGTGCCAGCAGTTTTGGAGGGGAGGGTGAAAAACTGTTTTTT

j_call: TRBJ1-4
v_call: TRBV28
clone_size: .
d_call: TRBD1
cdr3_aa: CASSLFGTGTEKLFF
cdr3_nt: TGTGCCAGCAGTTTATTCGGGACAGGGACGGAAAAACTGTTTTTT

j_call: TRBJ1-5
v_call: TRBV7-2
clone_size: many
d_call: .
cdr3_aa: CASSLDSNQPQHF
cdr3_nt: TGTGCCAGCAGCTTAGACAGCAATCAGCCCCAGCATTTT

j_call: TRBJ1-4
v_call: TRBV7-8
clone_size: many
d_call: .
cdr3_aa: CASSTAESANEKLFF
cdr3_nt: TGTGCCAGCAGCACGGCAGAGTCAGCTAATGAAAAACTGTTTTTT

j_call: TRBJ2-2
v_call: TRBV29-1
clone_size: few
d_call: .
cdr3_aa: CSVEDLAGQGSTGELFF
cdr3_nt: TGCAGCGTTGAAGATCTTGCTGGGCAGGGGAGCACCGGGGAGCTGTTTTTT

j_call: TRBJ1-5
v_call: TRBV7-9
clone_size: .
d_call: .
cdr3_aa: CASSLVPSGLDSNQPQHF
cdr3_nt: TGTGCCAGCAGCTTAGTCCCGTCAGGGCTAGATAGCAATCAGCCCCAGCATTTT

j_call: TRBJ2-7
v_call: TRBV2
clone_size: few
d_call: TRBD2
cdr3_aa: CASSELGGDYEQYF
cdr3_nt: TGTGCCAGCAGTGAATTGGGGGGGGACTACGAGCAGTACTTC

j_call: TRBJ2-2
v_call: TRBV11-3
clone_size: .
d_call: .
cdr3_aa: CASSSTGADGELFF
cdr3_nt: TGTGCCAGCAGCTCCACAGGAGCGGACGGGGAGCTGTTTTTT

j_call: TRBJ2-2
v_call: TRBV29-1
clone_size: .
d_call: TRBD2
cdr3_aa: CSVDPSSGSAGELFF
cdr3_nt: TGCAGCGTTGATCCGTCTAGCGGGAGCGCCGGGGAGCTGTTTTTT

j_call: TRBJ2-7
v_call: TRBV7-9
clone_size: many
d_call: .
cdr3_aa: CASSPPRHYEQYF
cdr3_nt: TGTGCCAGCAGCCCCCCTCGACACTACGAGCAGTACTTC

j_call: TRBJ2-7
v_call: TRBV6-1
clone_size: .
d_call: .
cdr3_aa: CASSEWEAPYEQYF
cdr3_nt: TGTGCCAGCAGTGAATGGGAGGCCCCCTACGAGCAGTACTTC

j_call: TRBJ1-1
v_call: TRBV5-1
clone_size: many
d_call: .
cdr3_aa: CASSLEPPQGTEAFF
cdr3_nt: TGCGCCAGCAGCTTGGAACCCCCACAGGGAACTGAAGCTTTCTTT

j_call: TRBJ2-7
v_call: TRBV11-2
clone_size: many
d_call: .
cdr3_aa: CASSLYPGKNSYEQYF
cdr3_nt: TGTGCCAGCAGCTTATACCCCGGGAAGAACTCCTACGAGCAGTACTTC

j_call: TRBJ1-6
v_call: TRBV13
clone_size: .
d_call: .
cdr3_aa: CASSLGNAFNSPLHF
cdr3_nt: TGTGCCAGCAGCTTAGGGAACGCATTTAATTCACCCCTCCACTTT

j_call: TRBJ2-5
v_call: TRBV27
clone_size: .
d_call: TRBD2
cdr3_aa: CASKGLAGGGETQYF
cdr3_nt: TGTGCCAGCAAGGGACTAGCGGGGGGGGGAGAGACCCAGTACTTC